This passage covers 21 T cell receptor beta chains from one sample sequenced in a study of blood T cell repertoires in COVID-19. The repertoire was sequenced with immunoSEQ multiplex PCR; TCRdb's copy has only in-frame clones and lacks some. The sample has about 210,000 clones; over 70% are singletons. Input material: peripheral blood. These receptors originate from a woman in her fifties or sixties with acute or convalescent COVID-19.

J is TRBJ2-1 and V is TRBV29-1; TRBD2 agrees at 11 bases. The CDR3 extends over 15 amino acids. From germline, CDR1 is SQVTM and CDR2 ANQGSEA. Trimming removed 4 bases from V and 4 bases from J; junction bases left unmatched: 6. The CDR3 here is CSVVTSGSKYNEQFF. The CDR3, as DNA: TGCAGCGTTGTAACTAGCGGGAGTAAGTACAATGAGCAGTTCTTC.

CDR3 in amino acids: CAWTPGQGSYEQYF. CDR3 nucleotide sequence: TGTGCCTGGACCCCGGGACAGGGTTCCTACGAGCAGTACTTC. The rearrangement links TRBV30 to TRBJ2-7; 9 bases fit TRBD1. Germline CDR1 GTSNPN, CDR2 SVGIG (reference sequence). The length of the CDR3 is 14 residues. The V segment lost 4 bases and the J segment 1 base; nucleotides outside the gene matches: 5.

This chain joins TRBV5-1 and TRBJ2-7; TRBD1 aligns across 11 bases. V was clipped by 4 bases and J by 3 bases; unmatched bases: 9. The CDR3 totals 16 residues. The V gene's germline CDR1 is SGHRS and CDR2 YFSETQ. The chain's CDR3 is CASSEITGQGVYEQYF. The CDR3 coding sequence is TGCGCCAGCAGCGAGATAACGGGACAGGGGGTCTACGAGCAGTACTTC.

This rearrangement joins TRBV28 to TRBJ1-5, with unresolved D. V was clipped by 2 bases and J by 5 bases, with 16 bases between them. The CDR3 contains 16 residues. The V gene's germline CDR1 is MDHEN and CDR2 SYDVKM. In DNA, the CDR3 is TGTGCCAGCAGTTTAGGAGCCGACGCGTTGGATCAGCCCCAGCATTTT. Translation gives CASSLGADALDQPQHF.

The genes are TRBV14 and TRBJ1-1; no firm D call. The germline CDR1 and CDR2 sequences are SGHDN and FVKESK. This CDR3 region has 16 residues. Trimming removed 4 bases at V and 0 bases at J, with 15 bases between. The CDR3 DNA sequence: TGTGCCAGCAGCCCCCTTACGGGGAAATTGAACACTGAAGCTTTCTTT. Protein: CASSPLTGKLNTEAFF.

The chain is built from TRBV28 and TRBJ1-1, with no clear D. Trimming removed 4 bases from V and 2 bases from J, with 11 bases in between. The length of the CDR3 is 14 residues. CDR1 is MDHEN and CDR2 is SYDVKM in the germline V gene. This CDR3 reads CASSSSTENTEAFF. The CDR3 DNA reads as TGTGCCAGCAGTTCCTCTACAGAAAACACTGAAGCTTTCTTT.

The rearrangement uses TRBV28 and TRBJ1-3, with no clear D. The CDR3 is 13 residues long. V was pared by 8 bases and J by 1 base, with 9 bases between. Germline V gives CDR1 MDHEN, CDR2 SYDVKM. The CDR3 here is CASGRISGNTIYF. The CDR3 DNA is TGTGCCAGCGGTAGAATTTCTGGAAACACCATATATTTT.

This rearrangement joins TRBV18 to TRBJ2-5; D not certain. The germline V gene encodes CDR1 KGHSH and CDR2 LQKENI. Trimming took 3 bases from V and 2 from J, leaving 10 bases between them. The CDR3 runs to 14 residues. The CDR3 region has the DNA TGTGCCAGCTCACCCCGGCAGGATCAAGAGACCCAGTACTTC. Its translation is CASSPRQDQETQYF.

CDR3 bases: TGCAGTGCTAGTTCGTCTACCCGCTACAATGAGCAGTTCTTC. It translates to CSASSSTRYNEQFF. The chain joins TRBV20-1 to TRBJ2-1; the D is unclear. The ends were cut back, 3 bases at V and 3 bases at J, with 12 bases in the middle. CDR3 size: 14 residues. Germline V gene data show CDR1 as DFQATT and CDR2 as SNEGSKA (reference sequence).

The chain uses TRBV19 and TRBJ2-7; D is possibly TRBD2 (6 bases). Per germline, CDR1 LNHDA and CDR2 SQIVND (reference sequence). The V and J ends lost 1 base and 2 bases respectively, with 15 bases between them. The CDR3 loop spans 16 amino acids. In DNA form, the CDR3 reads TGTGCCAGTAGTATAGTGGAGGGATCGGTGGCCTACGAGCAGTACTTC. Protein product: CASSIVEGSVAYEQYF. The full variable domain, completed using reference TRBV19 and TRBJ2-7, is DGGITQSPKYLFRKEGQNVTLSCEQNLNHDAMYWYRQDPGQGLRLIYYSQIVNDFQKGDIAEGYSVSREKKESFPLTVTSAQKNPTAFYLCASSIVEGSVAYEQYFGPGTRLTVT.

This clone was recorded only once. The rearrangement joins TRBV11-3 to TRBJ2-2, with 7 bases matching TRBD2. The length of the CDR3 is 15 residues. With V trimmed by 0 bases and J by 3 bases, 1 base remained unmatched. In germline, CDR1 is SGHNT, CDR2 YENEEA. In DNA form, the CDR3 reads TGTGCCAGCAGCTTAGAGGGAGGGGACACCGGGGAGCTGTTTTTT. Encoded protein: CASSLEGGDTGELFF.

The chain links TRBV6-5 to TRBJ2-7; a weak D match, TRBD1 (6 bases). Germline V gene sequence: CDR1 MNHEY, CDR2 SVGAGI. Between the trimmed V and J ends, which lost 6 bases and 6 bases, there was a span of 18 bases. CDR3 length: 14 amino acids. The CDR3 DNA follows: TGTGCCAGCAGAGATCCGGGACACCCAGGCGAGCAGTACTTC. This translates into CASRDPGHPGEQYF.

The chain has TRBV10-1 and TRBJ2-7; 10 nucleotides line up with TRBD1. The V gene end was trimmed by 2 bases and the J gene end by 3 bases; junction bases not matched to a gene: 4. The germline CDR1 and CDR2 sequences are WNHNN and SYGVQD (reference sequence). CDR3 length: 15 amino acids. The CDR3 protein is CASSEPGQGFYEQYF. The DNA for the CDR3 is TGCGCCAGCAGTGAGCCGGGACAGGGGTTCTACGAGCAGTACTTC.

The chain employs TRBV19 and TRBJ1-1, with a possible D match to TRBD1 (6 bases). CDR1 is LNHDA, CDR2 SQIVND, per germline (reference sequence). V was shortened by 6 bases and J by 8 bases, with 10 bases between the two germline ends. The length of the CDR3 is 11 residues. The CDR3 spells CASSTGQEAFF. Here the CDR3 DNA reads TGTGCCAGTAGCACTGGACAGGAAGCTTTCTTT. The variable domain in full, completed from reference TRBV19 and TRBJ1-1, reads DGGITQSPKYLFRKEGQNVTLSCEQNLNHDAMYWYRQDPGQGLRLIYYSQIVNDFQKGDIAEGYSVSREKKESFPLTVTSAQKNPTAFYLCASSTGQEAFFGQGTRLTVV.

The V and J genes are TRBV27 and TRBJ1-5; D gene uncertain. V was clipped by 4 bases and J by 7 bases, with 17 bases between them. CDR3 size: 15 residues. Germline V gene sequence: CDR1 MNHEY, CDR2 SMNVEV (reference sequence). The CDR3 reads CASSSHLSGDQPQHF. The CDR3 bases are TGTGCCAGCAGTTCACACCTTTCGGGAGACCAGCCCCAGCATTTT.

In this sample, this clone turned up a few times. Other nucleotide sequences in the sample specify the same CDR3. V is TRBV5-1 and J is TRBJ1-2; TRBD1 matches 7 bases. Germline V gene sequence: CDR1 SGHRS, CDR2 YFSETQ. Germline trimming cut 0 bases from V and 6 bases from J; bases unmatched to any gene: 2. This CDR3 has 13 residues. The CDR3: CASSLEQGHGYTF. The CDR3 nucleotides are TGCGCCAGCAGCTTGGAACAGGGGCATGGCTACACCTTC.

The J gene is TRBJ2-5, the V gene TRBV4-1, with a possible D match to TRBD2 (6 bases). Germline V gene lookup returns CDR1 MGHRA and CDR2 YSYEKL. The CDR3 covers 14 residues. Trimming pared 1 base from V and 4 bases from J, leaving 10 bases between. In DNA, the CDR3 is TGCGCCAGCAGCCAAGGCGGGGCAGGAGAGACCCAGTACTTC. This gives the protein CASSQGGAGETQYF.

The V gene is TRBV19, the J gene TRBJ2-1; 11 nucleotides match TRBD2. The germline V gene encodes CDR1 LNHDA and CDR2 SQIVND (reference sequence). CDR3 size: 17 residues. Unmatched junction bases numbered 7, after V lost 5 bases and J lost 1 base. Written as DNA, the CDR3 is TGTGCCAGTAGTTCGTCGACTAGCGGGATTTCCTACAATGAGCAGTTCTTC. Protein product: CASSSSTSGISYNEQFF.

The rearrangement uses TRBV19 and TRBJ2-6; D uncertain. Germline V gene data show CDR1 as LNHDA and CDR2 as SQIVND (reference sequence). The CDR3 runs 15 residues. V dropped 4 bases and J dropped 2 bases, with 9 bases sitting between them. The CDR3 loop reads CASSTRLPGANVLTF. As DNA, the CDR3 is TGTGCCAGTAGTACTCGACTTCCTGGGGCCAACGTCCTGACTTTC.

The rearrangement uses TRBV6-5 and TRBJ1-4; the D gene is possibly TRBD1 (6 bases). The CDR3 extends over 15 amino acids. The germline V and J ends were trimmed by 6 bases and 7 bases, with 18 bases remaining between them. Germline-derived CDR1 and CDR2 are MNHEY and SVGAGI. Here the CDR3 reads CASSRQGIGREKLFF. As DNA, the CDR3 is TGTGCCAGCAGCAGGCAGGGGATAGGACGTGAAAAACTGTTTTTT.

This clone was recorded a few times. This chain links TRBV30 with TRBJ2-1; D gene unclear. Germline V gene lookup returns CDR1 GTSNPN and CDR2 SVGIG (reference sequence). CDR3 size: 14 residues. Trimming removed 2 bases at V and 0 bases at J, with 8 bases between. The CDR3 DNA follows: TGTGCCTGGAGTCGAGTCCCCTCCTACAATGAGCAGTTCTTC. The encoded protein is CAWSRVPSYNEQFF.